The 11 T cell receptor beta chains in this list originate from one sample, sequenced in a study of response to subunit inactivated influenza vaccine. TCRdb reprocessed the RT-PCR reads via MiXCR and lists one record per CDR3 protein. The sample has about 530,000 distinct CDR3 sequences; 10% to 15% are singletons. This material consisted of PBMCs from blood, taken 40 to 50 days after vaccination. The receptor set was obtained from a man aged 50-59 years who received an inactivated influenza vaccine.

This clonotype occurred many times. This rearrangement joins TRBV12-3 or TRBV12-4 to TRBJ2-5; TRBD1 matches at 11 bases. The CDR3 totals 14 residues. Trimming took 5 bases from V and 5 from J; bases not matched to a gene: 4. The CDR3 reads CASSDRDRGETQYF. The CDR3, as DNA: TGTGCCAGCAGTGATCGGGACAGGGGGGAGACCCAGTACTTC.

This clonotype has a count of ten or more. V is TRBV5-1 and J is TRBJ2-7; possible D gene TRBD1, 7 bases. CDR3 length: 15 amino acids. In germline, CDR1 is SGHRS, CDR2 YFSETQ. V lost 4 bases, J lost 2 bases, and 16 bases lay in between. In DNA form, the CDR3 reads TGCGCCAGCAGCCTTGGGGGGACAGATACCTACGAGCAGTACTTC. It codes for CASSLGGTDTYEQYF.

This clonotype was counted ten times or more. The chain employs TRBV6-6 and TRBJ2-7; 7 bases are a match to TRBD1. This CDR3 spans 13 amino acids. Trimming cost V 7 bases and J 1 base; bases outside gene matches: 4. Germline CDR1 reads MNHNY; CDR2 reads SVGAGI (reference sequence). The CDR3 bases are TGTGCCAGCATCCCGGGACAGTCCTACGAGCAGTACTTC. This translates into CASIPGQSYEQYF.

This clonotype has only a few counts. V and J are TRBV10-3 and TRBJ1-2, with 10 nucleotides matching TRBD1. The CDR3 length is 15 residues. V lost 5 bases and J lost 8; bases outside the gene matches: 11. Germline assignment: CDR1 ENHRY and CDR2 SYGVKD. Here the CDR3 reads CAISSLGQGRRGYTF. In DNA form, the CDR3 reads TGTGCCATCAGTTCCCTGGGACAGGGGCGTAGAGGCTACACCTTC.

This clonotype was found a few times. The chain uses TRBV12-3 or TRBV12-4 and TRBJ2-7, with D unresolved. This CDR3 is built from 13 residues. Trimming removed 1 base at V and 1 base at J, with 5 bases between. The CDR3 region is CASSLGWSYEQYF. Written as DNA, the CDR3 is TGTGCCAGCAGTTTAGGTTGGTCCTACGAGCAGTACTTC.

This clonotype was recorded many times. In DNA form, the CDR3 reads TGCAGTGCTAGAGATTTCACCGGGACAGGGGGCGTCAACGAGCAGTACTTC. Translation: CSARDFTGTGGVNEQYF. The chain is built from TRBV20-1 and TRBJ2-7; 12 bases fit TRBD1. Losses at the gene ends were 0 bases for V and 5 bases for J; bases not matched to a gene: 11. CDR3 length: 17 amino acids. The germline CDR1 and CDR2 sequences are DFQATT and SNEGSKA (reference sequence).

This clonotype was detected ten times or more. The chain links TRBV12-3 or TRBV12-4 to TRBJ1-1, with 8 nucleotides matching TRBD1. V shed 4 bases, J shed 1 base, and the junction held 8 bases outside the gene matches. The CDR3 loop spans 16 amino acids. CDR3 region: CASSYGQGGRNTEAFF. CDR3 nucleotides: TGTGCCAGCAGTTACGGACAGGGAGGTAGGAACACTGAAGCTTTCTTT.

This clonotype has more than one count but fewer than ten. CDR3: CASSQIRATEAFF. As DNA, the CDR3 is TGCGCCAGCAGCCAAATAAGGGCTACTGAAGCTTTCTTT. The rearrangement uses TRBV4-3 and TRBJ1-1; D unclear. Trimming left V 2 bases short and J 5 bases short, with 9 bases between. The CDR3 spans 13 residues. The germline V gene has CDR1 LGHNA and CDR2 YSLEER.

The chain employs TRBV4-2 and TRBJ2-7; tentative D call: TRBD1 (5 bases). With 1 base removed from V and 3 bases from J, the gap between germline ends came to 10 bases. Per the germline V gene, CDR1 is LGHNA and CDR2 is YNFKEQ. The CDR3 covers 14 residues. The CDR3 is CASSQAGQGYEQYF. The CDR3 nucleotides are TGTGCCAGCAGCCAAGCCGGGCAGGGCTACGAGCAGTACTTC.

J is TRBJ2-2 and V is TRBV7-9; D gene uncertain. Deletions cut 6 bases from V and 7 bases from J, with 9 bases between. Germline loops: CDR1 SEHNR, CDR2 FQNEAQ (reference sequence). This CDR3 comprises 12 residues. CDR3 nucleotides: TGTGCCAGCAGGGACGGTCGCGGGGAGCTGTTTTTT. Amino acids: CASRDGRGELFF.

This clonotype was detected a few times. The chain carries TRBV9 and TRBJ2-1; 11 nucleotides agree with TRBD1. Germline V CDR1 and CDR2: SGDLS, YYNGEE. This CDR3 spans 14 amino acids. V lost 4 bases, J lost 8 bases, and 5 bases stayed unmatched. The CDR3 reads CASSTRTGGYEQFF. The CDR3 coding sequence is TGTGCCAGCAGCACCCGGACAGGGGGCTATGAGCAGTTCTTC.